The 28 T cell receptor beta chains given below trace back to one sample, sequenced in a study of blood T cell repertoires in COVID-19. The data were produced by immunoSEQ multiplex PCR, yet TCRdb's version contains in-frame clones alone and is incomplete. Here the sample spans some 130,000 clones, roughly 84% being singletons. Sequenced input: peripheral blood. All receptors derive from a man aged 55 to 70 with acute or convalescent COVID-19.

This clone was observed a handful of times. The chain carries TRBV28 and TRBJ2-1; weak D call: TRBD2 (6 bases). The length of the CDR3 is 15 residues. V lost 5 bases and J 9 bases, leaving 20 bases between the germline ends. Germline V gene lookup returns CDR1 MDHEN and CDR2 SYDVKM. The CDR3 DNA follows: TGTGCCAGCAGTATACCGGGACTTCGTCTCGGTGAGCAGTTCTTC. It codes for CASSIPGLRLGEQFF.

The chain links TRBV19 to TRBJ2-5; 13 nucleotides agree with TRBD2. The germline V gene encodes CDR1 LNHDA and CDR2 SQIVND (reference sequence). The J segment lost 1 base and the V segment lost 0 bases, leaving 14 bases of the junction unmatched. This CDR3 region has 21 residues. CDR3 protein: CASSIDRGQGRTSGSQETQYF. The DNA for the CDR3 is TGTGCCAGTAGTATAGATCGCGGACAGGGGAGGACTAGCGGGAGCCAAGAGACCCAGTACTTC. The variable domain in full, completed from reference TRBV19 and TRBJ2-5, reads DGGITQSPKYLFRKEGQNVTLSCEQNLNHDAMYWYRQDPGQGLRLIYYSQIVNDFQKGDIAEGYSVSREKKESFPLTVTSAQKNPTAFYLCASSIDRGQGRTSGSQETQYFGPGTRLLVL.

The chain uses TRBV2 and TRBJ2-5, with D unresolved. Germline CDR1 SNHLY, CDR2 FYNNEI. This CDR3 region has 14 residues. Trimming removed 5 bases at V and 2 bases at J, with 12 bases between. The CDR3 DNA is TGTGCCAGCAGTCCGCGTACAGATCAAGAGACCCAGTACTTC. It codes for CASSPRTDQETQYF.

The J gene is TRBJ2-5, the V gene TRBV4-2; TRBD2 might be the D (6 bases). Per germline, CDR1 LGHNA and CDR2 YNFKEQ. V lost 3 bases to trimming and J lost 5 bases, with 16 bases between them. This CDR3 is built from 15 residues. Written as DNA, the CDR3 is TGTGCCAGCAGCCAGGCTAGCGTCAGGAGGGAGACCCAGTACTTC. The encoded protein is CASSQASVRRETQYF.

This chain uses TRBV5-4 with TRBJ2-5; 8 bases align to TRBD2. The CDR3 runs to 16 residues. Germline V gives CDR1 SGHNT, CDR2 YYREEE (reference sequence). V was pared by 3 bases and J by 6 bases, with 13 bases of the junction left unmatched. Here the CDR3 DNA reads TGTGCCAGCAGCTCGATCATAGCGGGGCGCCTCCAGACCCAGTACTTC. Residues: CASSSIIAGRLQTQYF.

J is TRBJ1-6 and V is TRBV9; D is perhaps TRBD1 (5 bases). The CDR3 loop spans 15 amino acids. Germline V lookup: CDR1 SGDLS, CDR2 YYNGEE. The V end was cut by 0 bases, the J end by 7 bases, with 11 bases between. The CDR3 nucleotides are TGTGCCAGCAGCGTAGGGCAGGGCCCAAATTCACCCCTCCACTTT. Encoded protein: CASSVGQGPNSPLHF.

This sequence joins TRBV6-5 and TRBJ2-7; maybe TRBD1 (6 bases). CDR3 size: 14 residues. Germline CDR1 reads MNHEY; CDR2 reads SVGAGI. The ends were cut back, 8 bases at V and 5 bases at J, with 19 bases in the middle. CDR3 DNA sequence: TGTGCCAGCGCTGGAAACAGGGTTACCGACGAGCAGTACTTC. Translated: CASAGNRVTDEQYF.

The gene calls are TRBV18 and TRBJ1-6; tentative D call: TRBD1 (5 bases). The germline V gene has CDR1 KGHSH and CDR2 LQKENI. V shed 3 bases and J shed 3 bases, with 12 bases lying between them. The CDR3 contains 16 residues. The CDR3, as DNA: TGTGCCAGCTCACCGACGGACCAGGGCTATAATTCACCCCTCCACTTT. Its protein product is CASSPTDQGYNSPLHF.

This clone has a single count. V gene TRBV27 combines with J gene TRBJ1-5, with 7 positions matching TRBD1. Germline CDR1 MNHEY, CDR2 SMNVEV (reference sequence). With V trimmed by 4 bases and J by 5 bases, 8 bases remained unmatched. The CDR3 covers 15 residues. In DNA form, the CDR3 reads TGTGCCAGCAGTTCCCGCGGGACAGACGATCAGCCCCAGCATTTT. It encodes CASSSRGTDDQPQHF.

The rearrangement joins TRBV6-5 to TRBJ2-2; D not certain. Germline V gene lookup returns CDR1 MNHEY and CDR2 SVGAGI. V was clipped by 7 bases and J by 8 bases, with 20 bases between them. The CDR3 runs 15 residues. In DNA form, the CDR3 reads TGTGCCAGCACCCCTCGGGTTTCTGGTAGGGGGGAGCTGTTTTTT. Protein sequence: CASTPRVSGRGELFF.

V gene TRBV29-1 combines with J gene TRBJ2-7; 8 nucleotides agree with TRBD2. Germline V gene lookup returns CDR1 SQVTM and CDR2 ANQGSEA. The CDR3 extends over 13 amino acids. V was clipped by 1 base and J by 6 bases; unmatched bases: 5. The CDR3 sequence: CSVEVGGDTEQYF. CDR3 nucleotides: TGCAGCGTTGAAGTCGGGGGGGACACCGAGCAGTACTTC.

The V and J genes are TRBV5-1 and TRBJ2-3, with D possibly matching TRBD2 (6 bases). Germline CDR1 is SGHRS and CDR2 is YFSETQ. The CDR3 length is 14 residues. V shed 0 bases and J shed 5 bases, with 10 bases lying between them. The CDR3 DNA reads TGCGCCAGCAGCTTGGTCGGGGAGGAAGATACGCAGTATTTT. Its protein product is CASSLVGEEDTQYF. The variable domain in full, with the rest retrieved from reference TRBV5-1 and TRBJ2-3, is KAGVTQTPRYLIKTRGQQVTLSCSPISGHRSVSWYQQTPGQGLQFLFEYFSETQRNKGNFPGRFSGRQFSNSRSEMNVSTLELGDSALYLCASSLVGEEDTQYFGPGTRLTVL.

The chain carries TRBV24-1 and TRBJ1-2; D gene unclear. V was clipped by 4 bases and J by 6 bases, with 11 bases between them. Germline lookup yields CDR1 KGHDR and CDR2 SFDVKD. This CDR3 has 13 residues. The CDR3 DNA reads as TGTGCCACCAGTGAGTCAGTGCTCCATGGCTACACCTTC. This gives the protein CATSESVLHGYTF.

The chain recombines TRBV19 with TRBJ2-5, with 10 bases matching TRBD1. The CDR3 has 15 residues. V lost 4 bases to trimming and J lost 5 bases; unmatched junction nucleotides: 7. Per germline, CDR1 LNHDA and CDR2 SQIVND (reference sequence). For the CDR3, the DNA is TGTGCCAGTAGTAACGGACAGGGGGTCGGGGAGACCCAGTACTTC. It encodes CASSNGQGVGETQYF.

The chain recombines TRBV9 with TRBJ2-1, with unresolved D. The CDR3 is 16 amino acids. CDR1 and CDR2 (germline): SGDLS, YYNGEE. V was shortened by 3 bases and J by 0 bases, with 13 bases between the two germline ends. CDR3: CASSARVNSSYNEQFF. CDR3 in DNA: TGTGCCAGCAGCGCGAGAGTAAATAGCTCCTACAATGAGCAGTTCTTC.

As for this clone: Distinct nucleotide sequences in the sample also encode this CDR3. The chain recombines TRBV7-3 with TRBJ2-3, with TRBD1 matching over 11 bases. The CDR3 covers 15 residues. Per the germline V gene, CDR1 is SGHTA and CDR2 is FQGTGA. V trimming: 5 bases; J trimming: 3 bases; junction bases outside the gene matches: 4. The chain's CDR3 is CASSRDRGLTDTQYF. CDR3 bases: TGTGCCAGCAGCAGGGACAGGGGGTTGACAGATACGCAGTATTTT. Combining the CDR3 with reference TRBV7-3 and TRBJ2-3 gives the whole variable domain GAGVSQTPSNKVTEKGKYVELRCDPISGHTALYWYRQSLGQGPEFLIYFQGTGAADDSGLPNDRFFAVRPEGSVSTLKIQRTERGDSAVYLCASSRDRGLTDTQYFGPGTRLTVL.

V is TRBV3-1 (or the pseudogene TRBV3-2) and J is TRBJ2-2, with TRBD1 matching 8 bases. Germline-derived CDR1 and CDR2 are LGHDT and YNNKEL (reference sequence). Trimming at V came to 0 bases and at J to 7 bases, leaving 1 base not matched to a gene. This CDR3 contains 14 residues. CDR3 sequence: CASSQETGVGELFF. The CDR3 region has the DNA TGTGCCAGCAGCCAAGAGACAGGGGTCGGGGAGCTGTTTTTT.

V is TRBV7-3 and J is TRBJ2-3, with a weak D call TRBD2 (6 bases). CDR3 length equals 16 residues. Germline CDR1 is SGHTA and CDR2 is FQGTGA. The germline V and J ends were trimmed by 1 base and 1 base, with 12 bases remaining between them. The CDR3 loop is CASSLSLRGGTDTQYF. In nucleotides, the CDR3 is TGTGCCAGCAGCTTAAGCCTGCGCGGGGGCACAGATACGCAGTATTTT.

The chain couples TRBV24-1 to TRBJ1-5; 7 bases are a match to TRBD1. After removal of 6 bases from V and 2 bases from J, the junction contained 0 bases not matched to a gene. The CDR3 contains 13 residues. From germline, CDR1 is KGHDR and CDR2 SFDVKD. The CDR3 DNA is TGTGCCACCAGTACAGGGGGCAATCAGCCCCAGCATTTT. Translating it yields CATSTGGNQPQHF.

The chain carries TRBV5-4 and TRBJ2-7; a weak D match, TRBD1 (5 bases). Per germline, CDR1 SGHNT and CDR2 YYREEE (reference sequence). The V end was cut by 3 bases, the J end by 0 bases, with 10 bases between. The length of the CDR3 is 14 residues. The CDR3 DNA sequence: TGTGCCAGCAGCTCCCAGGGTTACTCCTACGAGCAGTACTTC. Residues: CASSSQGYSYEQYF.

In this sample, this clone turned up a few times. The gene calls are TRBV30 and TRBJ2-1, with D possibly TRBD2 on 6 matching bases. The CDR3 totals 14 residues. V lost 2 bases to trimming and J lost 7 bases, with 15 bases between them. Germline V CDR1 and CDR2: GTSNPN, SVGIG (reference sequence). The CDR3 nucleotides are TGTGCCTGGAGTCGGGAGATAGGTGGAAATGAGCAGTTCTTC. As protein: CAWSREIGGNEQFF.

The rearrangement uses TRBV6-5 and TRBJ1-6; perhaps TRBD1 as D (6 bases). The CDR3 totals 14 residues. Between the trimmed V and J ends, which lost 6 bases and 5 bases, there was a span of 11 bases. The germline CDR1 and CDR2 sequences are MNHEY and SVGAGI. CDR3 DNA sequence: TGTGCCAGCAGGAGGACAGCTCATAATTCACCCCTCCACTTT. It encodes CASRRTAHNSPLHF.

The rearrangement links TRBV19 to TRBJ1-1, with 8 bases fitting TRBD1. Germline CDR1 reads LNHDA; CDR2 reads SQIVND (reference sequence). Trimming at V came to 5 bases and at J to 1 base, leaving 6 bases not matched to a gene. The CDR3 is 15 residues long. The DNA of the CDR3 is TGTGCCAGTAGTGTAGGACAGGGTGGGAACACTGAAGCTTTCTTT. Protein product: CASSVGQGGNTEAFF. The full variable domain, rest sourced from reference TRBV19 and TRBJ1-1, is DGGITQSPKYLFRKEGQNVTLSCEQNLNHDAMYWYRQDPGQGLRLIYYSQIVNDFQKGDIAEGYSVSREKKESFPLTVTSAQKNPTAFYLCASSVGQGGNTEAFFGQGTRLTVV.

The chain links TRBV7-9 to TRBJ1-1; D might be TRBD1 (5 bases). Germline V gene lookup returns CDR1 SEHNR and CDR2 FQNEAQ (reference sequence). This CDR3 contains 14 residues. The ends were cut back, 3 bases at V and 3 bases at J, with 11 bases in the middle. This CDR3 reads CASSFLGGDTEAFF. The DNA of the CDR3 is TGTGCCAGCAGCTTTTTGGGGGGAGACACTGAAGCTTTCTTT.

In the case of this clone: Germline is not matched at one junction end, which may reflect a read error. The rearrangement joins TRBV15 to TRBJ2-7; possible D gene TRBD1, 5 bases. The CDR3 is 13 amino acids. Germline CDR1 reads LNHNV; CDR2 reads YYDKDF (reference sequence). CDR3 bases: TGTGCCACCAGCAGAGATAGCATTTCAGGGTTCAACTTC. As protein: CATSRDSISGFNF.

V is TRBV9 and J is TRBJ2-5; 9 bases fit TRBD2. Germline CDR1 and CDR2: SGDLS and YYNGEE. Trimming took 3 bases from V and 3 from J; bases not matched to a gene: 9. The CDR3 contains 16 residues. CDR3 DNA sequence: TGTGCCAGCAGCGCAGGCAGGACTAGCGCCAAAGAGACCCAGTACTTC. This encodes CASSAGRTSAKETQYF.

The J gene is TRBJ2-2, the V gene TRBV7-3, with D possibly TRBD1 on 6 matching bases. The CDR3 is 14 amino acids. V was cut by 5 bases and J by 6 bases, with 13 bases left in between. Germline assignment: CDR1 SGHTA and CDR2 FQGTGA. The DNA for the CDR3 is TGTGCCAGCAGCCTCCAGGGGATGGCCGGGGAGCTGTTTTTT. Protein sequence: CASSLQGMAGELFF.

This clone appeared a few times. The DNA of the CDR3 is TGTGCCAGCAGTGAAGATGGAGATGAATATGGCTACACCTTC. This encodes CASSEDGDEYGYTF. The gene calls are TRBV6-1 and TRBJ1-2; D unresolved. The CDR3 spans 14 residues. Germline loops: CDR1 MNHNS, CDR2 SASEGT. V lost 1 base and J lost 5, with 11 bases in between.